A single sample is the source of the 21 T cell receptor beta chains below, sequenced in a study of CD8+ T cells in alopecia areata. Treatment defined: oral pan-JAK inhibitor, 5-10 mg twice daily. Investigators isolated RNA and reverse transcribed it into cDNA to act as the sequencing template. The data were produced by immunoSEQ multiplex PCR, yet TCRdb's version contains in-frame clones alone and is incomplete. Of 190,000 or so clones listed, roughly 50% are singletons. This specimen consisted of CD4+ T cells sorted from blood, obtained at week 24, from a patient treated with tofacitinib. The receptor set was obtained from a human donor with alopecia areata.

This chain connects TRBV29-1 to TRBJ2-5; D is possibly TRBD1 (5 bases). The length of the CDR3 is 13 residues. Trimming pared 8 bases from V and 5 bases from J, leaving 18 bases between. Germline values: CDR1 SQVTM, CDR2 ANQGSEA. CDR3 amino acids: CSTAPRVGETQYF. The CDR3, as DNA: TGCAGCACTGCTCCCAGGGTGGGGGAGACCCAGTACTTC.

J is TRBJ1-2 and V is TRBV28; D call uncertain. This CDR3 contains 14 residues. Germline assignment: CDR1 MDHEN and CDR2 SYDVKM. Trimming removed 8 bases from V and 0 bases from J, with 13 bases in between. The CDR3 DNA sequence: TGTGCCAGCTATGGGCACTATCCTAACTATGGCTACACCTTC. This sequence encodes CASYGHYPNYGYTF.

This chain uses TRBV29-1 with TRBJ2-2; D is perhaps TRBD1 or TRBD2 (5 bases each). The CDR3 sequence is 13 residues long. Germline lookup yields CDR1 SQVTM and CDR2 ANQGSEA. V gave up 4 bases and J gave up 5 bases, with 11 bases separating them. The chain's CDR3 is CSVGQRTTGELFF. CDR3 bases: TGCAGCGTTGGACAGCGGACAACCGGGGAGCTGTTTTTT.

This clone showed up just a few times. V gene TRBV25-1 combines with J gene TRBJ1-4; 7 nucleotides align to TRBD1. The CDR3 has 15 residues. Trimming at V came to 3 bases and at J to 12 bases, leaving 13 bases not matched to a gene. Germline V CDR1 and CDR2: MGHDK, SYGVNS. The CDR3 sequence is CASSETGYGGKELFF. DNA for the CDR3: TGTGCCAGCAGTGAGACAGGGTACGGGGGTAAGGAACTGTTTTTT.

The CDR3 is CAWGALQQGNEQFF. CDR3 coding DNA: TGTGCCTGGGGGGCCCTTCAACAGGGAAATGAGCAGTTCTTC. The chain combines TRBV30 with TRBJ2-1; possibly TRBD1 for D (6 bases). The CDR3 covers 14 residues. V was trimmed by 5 bases and J by 7 bases, leaving 18 bases between them. Germline lookup yields CDR1 GTSNPN and CDR2 SVGIG (reference sequence).

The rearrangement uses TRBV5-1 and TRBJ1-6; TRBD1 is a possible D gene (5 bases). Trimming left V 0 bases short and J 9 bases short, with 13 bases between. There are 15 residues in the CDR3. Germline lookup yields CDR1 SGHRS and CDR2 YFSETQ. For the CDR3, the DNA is TGCGCCAGCAGCTTGGCCGTAGGGGTTGGTTCACCCCTCCACTTT. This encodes CASSLAVGVGSPLHF.

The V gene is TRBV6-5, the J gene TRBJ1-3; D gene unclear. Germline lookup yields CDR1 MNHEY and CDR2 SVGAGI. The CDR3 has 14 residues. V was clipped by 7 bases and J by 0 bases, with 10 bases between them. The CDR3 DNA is TGTGCCAGCAAGGGTGGCGGCTCTGGAAACACCATATATTTT. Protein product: CASKGGGSGNTIYF.

In DNA, the CDR3 is TGCAGCGTTGGTGTCAGGATCGGAGGCTCCTACGAGCAGTACTTC. It specifies CSVGVRIGGSYEQYF. This chain connects TRBV29-1 to TRBJ2-7; D perhaps matches TRBD2 (5 bases). The CDR3 sequence is 15 residues long. CDR1 is SQVTM and CDR2 is ANQGSEA in the germline V gene. Trimming pared 4 bases from V and 0 bases from J, leaving 16 bases between.

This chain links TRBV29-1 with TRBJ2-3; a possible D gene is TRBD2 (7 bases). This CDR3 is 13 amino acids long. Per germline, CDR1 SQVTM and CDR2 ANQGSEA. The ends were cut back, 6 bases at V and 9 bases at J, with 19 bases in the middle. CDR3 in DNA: TGCAGCGTCACGGTGGGGGCGGGAGAGACGCAGTATTTT. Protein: CSVTVGAGETQYF.

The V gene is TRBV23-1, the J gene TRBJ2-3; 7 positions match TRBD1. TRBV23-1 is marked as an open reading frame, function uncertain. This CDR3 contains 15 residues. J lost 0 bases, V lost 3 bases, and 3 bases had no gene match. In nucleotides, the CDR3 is TGCGCCAGCAGTCAGAGACAGGGTAGCACAGATACGCAGTATTTT. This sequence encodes CASSQRQGSTDTQYF.

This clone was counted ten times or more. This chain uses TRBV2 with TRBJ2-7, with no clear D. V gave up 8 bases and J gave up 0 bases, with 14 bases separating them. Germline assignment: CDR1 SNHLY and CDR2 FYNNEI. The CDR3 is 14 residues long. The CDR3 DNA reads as TGTGCCAGCTTAATTGCGGCAAGCTCCTACGAGCAGTACTTC. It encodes CASLIAASSYEQYF.

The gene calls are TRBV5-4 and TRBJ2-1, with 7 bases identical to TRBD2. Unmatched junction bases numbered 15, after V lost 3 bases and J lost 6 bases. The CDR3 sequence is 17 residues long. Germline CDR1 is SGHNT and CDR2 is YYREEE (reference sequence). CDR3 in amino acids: CASSSGSWGGIANEQFF. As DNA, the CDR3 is TGTGCCAGCAGCTCGGGGAGTTGGGGGGGAATTGCCAATGAGCAGTTCTTC.

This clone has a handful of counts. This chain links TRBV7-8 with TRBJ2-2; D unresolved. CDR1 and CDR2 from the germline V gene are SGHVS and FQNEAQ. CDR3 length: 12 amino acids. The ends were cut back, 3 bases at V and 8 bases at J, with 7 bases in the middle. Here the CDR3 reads CASSFQAGELFF. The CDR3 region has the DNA TGTGCCAGCAGCTTTCAGGCGGGGGAGCTGTTTTTT.

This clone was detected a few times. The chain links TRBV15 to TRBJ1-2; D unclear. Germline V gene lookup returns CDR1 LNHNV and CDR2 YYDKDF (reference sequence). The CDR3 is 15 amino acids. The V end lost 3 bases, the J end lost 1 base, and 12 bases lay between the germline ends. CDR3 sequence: CATSSSPQVNYGYTF. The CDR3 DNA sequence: TGTGCCACCAGCAGCTCGCCGCAAGTTAACTATGGCTACACCTTC.

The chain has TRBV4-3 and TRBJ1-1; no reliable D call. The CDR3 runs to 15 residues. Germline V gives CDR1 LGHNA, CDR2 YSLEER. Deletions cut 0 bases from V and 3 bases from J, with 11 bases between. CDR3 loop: CASSQEARRDTEAFF. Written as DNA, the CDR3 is TGCGCCAGCAGCCAAGAGGCCCGCCGGGACACTGAAGCTTTCTTT.

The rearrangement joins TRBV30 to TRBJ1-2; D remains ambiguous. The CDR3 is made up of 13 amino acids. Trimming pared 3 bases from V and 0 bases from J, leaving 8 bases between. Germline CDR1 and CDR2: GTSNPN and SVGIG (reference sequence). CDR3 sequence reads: CAWSSQPNYGYTF. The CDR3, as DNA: TGTGCCTGGAGCTCACAGCCTAACTATGGCTACACCTTC.

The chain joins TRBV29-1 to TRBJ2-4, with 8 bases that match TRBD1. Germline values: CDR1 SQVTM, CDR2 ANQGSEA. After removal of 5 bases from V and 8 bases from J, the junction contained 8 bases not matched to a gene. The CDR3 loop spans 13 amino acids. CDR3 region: CSVNYGQGDIQYF. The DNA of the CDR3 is TGCAGCGTTAATTATGGACAGGGTGACATTCAGTACTTC. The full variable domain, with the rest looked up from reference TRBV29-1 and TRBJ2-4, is SAVISQKPSRDICQRGTSLTIQCQVDSQVTMMFWYRQQPGQSLTLIATANQGSEATYESGFVIDKFPISRPNLTFSTLTVSNMSPEDSSIYLCSVNYGQGDIQYFGAGTRLSVL.

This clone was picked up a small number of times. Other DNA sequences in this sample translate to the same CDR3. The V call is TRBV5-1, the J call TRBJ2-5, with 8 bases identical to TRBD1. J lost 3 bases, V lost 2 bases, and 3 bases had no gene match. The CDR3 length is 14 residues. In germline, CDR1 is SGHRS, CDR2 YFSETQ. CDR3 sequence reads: CASSFGQGEETQYF. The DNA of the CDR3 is TGCGCCAGCAGCTTTGGACAGGGCGAAGAGACCCAGTACTTC.

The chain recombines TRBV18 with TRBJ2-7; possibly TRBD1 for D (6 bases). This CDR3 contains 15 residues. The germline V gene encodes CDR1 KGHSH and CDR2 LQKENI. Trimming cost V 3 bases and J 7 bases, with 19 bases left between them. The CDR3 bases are TGTGCCAGCTCACCTCTCCAGGACAGCTTGAGGGAGCAGTACTTC. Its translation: CASSPLQDSLREQYF.

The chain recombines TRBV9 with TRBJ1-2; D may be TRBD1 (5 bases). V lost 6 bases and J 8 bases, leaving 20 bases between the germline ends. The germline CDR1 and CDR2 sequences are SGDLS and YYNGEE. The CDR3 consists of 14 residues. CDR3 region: CASTGAGRLRGYTF. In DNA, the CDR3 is TGTGCCAGCACTGGAGCAGGGAGGTTACGGGGCTACACCTTC.

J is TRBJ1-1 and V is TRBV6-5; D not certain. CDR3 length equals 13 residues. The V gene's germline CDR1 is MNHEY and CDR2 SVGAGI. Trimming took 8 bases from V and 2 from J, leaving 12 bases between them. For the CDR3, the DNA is TGTGCCAGCGGGTCGGCACAAAACACTGAAGCTTTCTTT. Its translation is CASGSAQNTEAFF.